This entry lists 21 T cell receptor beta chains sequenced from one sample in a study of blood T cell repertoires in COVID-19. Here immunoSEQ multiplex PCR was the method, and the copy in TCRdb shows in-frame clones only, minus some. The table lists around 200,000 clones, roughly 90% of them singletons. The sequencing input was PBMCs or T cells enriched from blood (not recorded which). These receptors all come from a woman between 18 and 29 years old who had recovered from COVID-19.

The CDR3 DNA is TGTGCCAGCAGCCAAGGGTTTGGGGCTCTTAGCACAGATACGCAGTATTTT. This gives the protein CASSQGFGALSTDTQYF. The chain joins TRBV3-1 (or the pseudogene TRBV3-2) to TRBJ2-3, with a possible D match to TRBD1 (5 bases). V was clipped by 1 base and J by 0 bases, with 14 bases between them. CDR1 is LGHDT, CDR2 YNNKEL, per germline (reference sequence). The CDR3 is 17 residues long.

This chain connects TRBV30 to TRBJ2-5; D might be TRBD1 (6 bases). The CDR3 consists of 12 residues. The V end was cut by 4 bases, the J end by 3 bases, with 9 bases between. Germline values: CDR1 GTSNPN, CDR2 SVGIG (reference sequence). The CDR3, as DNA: TGTGCCTGGACCCGGACAGAAGAGACCCAGTACTTC. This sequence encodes CAWTRTEETQYF.

The CDR3 sequence: CASSVDTGRSQYF. The CDR3 region has the DNA TGTGCCAGCAGCGTAGATACCGGGAGGTCCCAGTATTTT. The chain carries TRBV9 and TRBJ2-3; 7 bases map to TRBD2. The trim removed 0 bases at V and 12 bases at J, leaving 7 bases unmatched. The CDR3 runs to 13 residues. Germline V gene lookup returns CDR1 SGDLS and CDR2 YYNGEE.

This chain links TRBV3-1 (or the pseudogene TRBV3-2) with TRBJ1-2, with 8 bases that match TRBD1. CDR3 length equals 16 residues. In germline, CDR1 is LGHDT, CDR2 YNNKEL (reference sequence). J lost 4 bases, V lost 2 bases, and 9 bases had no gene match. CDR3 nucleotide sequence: TGTGCCAGCAGCCAACAGGGGGCCTTAAGCCTCTATGGCTACACCTTC. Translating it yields CASSQQGALSLYGYTF.

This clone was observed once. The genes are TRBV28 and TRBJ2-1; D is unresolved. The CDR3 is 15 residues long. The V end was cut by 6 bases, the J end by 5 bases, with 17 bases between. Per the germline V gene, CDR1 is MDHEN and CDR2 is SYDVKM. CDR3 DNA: TGTGCCAGCAGCCCTCCAGGTTGGCTTAACAATGAGCAGTTCTTC. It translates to CASSPPGWLNNEQFF.

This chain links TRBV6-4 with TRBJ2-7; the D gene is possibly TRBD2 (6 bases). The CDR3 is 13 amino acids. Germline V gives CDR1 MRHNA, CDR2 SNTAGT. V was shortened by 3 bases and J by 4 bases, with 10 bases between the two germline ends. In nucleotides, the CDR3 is TGTGCCAGCAGTGATCAGGAGGGGTACGAGCAGTACTTC. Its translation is CASSDQEGYEQYF.

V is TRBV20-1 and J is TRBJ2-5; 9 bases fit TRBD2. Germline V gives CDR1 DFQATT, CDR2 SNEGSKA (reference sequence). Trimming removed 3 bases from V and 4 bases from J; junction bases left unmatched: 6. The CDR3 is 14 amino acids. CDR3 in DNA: TGCAGTGCTAGTGCTAGCGGGGAGCTAGAGACCCAGTACTTC. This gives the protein CSASASGELETQYF.

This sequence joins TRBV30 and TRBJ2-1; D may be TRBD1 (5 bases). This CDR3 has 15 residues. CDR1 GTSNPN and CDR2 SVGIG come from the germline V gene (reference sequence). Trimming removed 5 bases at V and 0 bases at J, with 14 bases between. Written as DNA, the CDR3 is TGTGCCTGGGGGCAGGGATCGAGCTCCTACAATGAGCAGTTCTTC. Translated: CAWGQGSSSYNEQFF. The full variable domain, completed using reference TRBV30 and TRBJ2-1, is SQTIHQWPATLVQPVGSPLSLECTVEGTSNPNLYWYRQAAGRGLQLLFYSVGIGQISSEVPQNLSASRPQDRQFILSSKKLLLSDSGFYLCAWGQGSSSYNEQFFGPGTRLTVL.

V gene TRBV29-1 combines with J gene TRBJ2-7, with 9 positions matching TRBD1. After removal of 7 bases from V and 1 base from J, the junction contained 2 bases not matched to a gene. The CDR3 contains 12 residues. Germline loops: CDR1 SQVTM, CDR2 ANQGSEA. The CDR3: CSAGTGSYEQYF. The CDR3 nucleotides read TGCAGCGCCGGGACAGGGTCCTACGAGCAGTACTTC.

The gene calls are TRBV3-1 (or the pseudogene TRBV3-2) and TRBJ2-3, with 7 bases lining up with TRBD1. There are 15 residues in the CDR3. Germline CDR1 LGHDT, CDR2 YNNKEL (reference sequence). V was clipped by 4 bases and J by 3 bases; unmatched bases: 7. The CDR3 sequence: CASSPRTGRTDTQYF. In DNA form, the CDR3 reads TGTGCCAGCAGCCCACGGACAGGTCGTACAGATACGCAGTATTTT.

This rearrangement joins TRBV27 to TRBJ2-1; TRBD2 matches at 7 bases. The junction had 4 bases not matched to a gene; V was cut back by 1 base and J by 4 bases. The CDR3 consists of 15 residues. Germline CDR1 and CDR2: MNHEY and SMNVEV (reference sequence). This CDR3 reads CASSLFRGGYNEQFF. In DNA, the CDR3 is TGTGCCAGCAGTTTATTTCGGGGAGGGTACAATGAGCAGTTCTTC.

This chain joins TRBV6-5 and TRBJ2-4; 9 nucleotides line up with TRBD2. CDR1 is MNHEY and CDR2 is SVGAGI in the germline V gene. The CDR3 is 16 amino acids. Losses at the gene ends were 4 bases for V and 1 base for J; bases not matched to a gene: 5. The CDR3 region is CASSSIAGVAKNIQYF. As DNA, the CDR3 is TGTGCCAGCAGTTCCATAGCGGGAGTGGCCAAAAACATTCAGTACTTC.

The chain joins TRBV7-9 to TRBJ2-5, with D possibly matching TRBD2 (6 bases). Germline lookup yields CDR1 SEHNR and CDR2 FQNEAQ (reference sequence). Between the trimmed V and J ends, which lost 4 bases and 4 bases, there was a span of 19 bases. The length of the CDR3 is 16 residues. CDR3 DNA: TGTGCCAGCAGCTCCACAAGAGCGGGTCGGGGAGAGACCCAGTACTTC. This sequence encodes CASSSTRAGRGETQYF.

CDR3: CASSLGDTGSNEKLFF. CDR3 bases: TGCGCCAGCAGCTTGGGAGACACAGGGTCTAATGAAAAACTGTTTTTT. The rearrangement joins TRBV5-1 to TRBJ1-4; tentative D call: TRBD1 (6 bases). V was shortened by 0 bases and J by 3 bases, with 12 bases between the two germline ends. Germline V gene data show CDR1 as SGHRS and CDR2 as YFSETQ. The length of the CDR3 is 16 residues.

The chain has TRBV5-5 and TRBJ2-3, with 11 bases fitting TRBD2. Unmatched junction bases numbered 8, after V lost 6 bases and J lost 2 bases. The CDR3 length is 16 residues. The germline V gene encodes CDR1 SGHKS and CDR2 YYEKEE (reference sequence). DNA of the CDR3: TGTGCCAGCAAACTAGCGGGAGTTTGGGCCACAGATACGCAGTATTTT. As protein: CASKLAGVWATDTQYF.

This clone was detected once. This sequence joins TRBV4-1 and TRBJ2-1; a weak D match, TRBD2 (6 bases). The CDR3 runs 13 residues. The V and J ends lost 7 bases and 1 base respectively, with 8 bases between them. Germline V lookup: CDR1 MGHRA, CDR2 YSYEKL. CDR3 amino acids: CASMGGSYNEQFF. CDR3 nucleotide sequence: TGCGCCAGCATGGGGGGTTCCTACAATGAGCAGTTCTTC.

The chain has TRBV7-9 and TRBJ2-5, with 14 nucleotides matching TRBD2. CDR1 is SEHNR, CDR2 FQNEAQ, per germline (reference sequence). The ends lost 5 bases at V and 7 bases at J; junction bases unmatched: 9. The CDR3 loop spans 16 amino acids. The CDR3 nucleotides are TGTGCCAGCAGCCCGGCGGGACTAGCGGGAGTGGTGACCCAGTACTTC. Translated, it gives CASSPAGLAGVVTQYF.

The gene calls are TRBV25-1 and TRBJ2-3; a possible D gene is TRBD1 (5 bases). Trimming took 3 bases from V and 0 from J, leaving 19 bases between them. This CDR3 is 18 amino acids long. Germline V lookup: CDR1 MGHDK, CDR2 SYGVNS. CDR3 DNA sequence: TGTGCCAGCAGTGAGATTACAGGCCATGGAGTGAGCACAGATACGCAGTATTTT. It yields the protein CASSEITGHGVSTDTQYF.

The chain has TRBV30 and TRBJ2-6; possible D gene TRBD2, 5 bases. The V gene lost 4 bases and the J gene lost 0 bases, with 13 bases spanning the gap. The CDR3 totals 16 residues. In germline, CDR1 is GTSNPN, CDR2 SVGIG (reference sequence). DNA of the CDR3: TGTGCCTGGACTGAGAGGGCGATCTCTGGGGCCAACGTCCTGACTTTC. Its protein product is CAWTERAISGANVLTF.

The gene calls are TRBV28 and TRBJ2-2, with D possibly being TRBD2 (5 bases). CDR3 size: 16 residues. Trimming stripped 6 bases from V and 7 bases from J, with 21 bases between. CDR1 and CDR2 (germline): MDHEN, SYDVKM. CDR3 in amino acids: CASSRVPGRGGGELFF. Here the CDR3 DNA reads TGTGCCAGCAGCCGGGTCCCGGGCCGAGGAGGCGGGGAGCTGTTTTTT.

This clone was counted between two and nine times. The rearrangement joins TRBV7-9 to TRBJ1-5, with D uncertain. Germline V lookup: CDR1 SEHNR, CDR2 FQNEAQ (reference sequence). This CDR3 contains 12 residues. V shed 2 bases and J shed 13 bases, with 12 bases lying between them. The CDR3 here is CASSLSRGSQHF. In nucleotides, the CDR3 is TGTGCCAGCAGCTTATCTCGGGGTTCGCAGCATTTT. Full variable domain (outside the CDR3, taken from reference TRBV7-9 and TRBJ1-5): DTGVSQNPRHKITKRGQNVTFRCDPISEHNRLYWYRQTLGQGPEFLTYFQNEAQLEKSRLLSDRFSAERPKGSFSTLEIQRTEQGDSAMYLCASSLSRGSQHFGDGTRLSIL.